These T cell receptor beta chains were read from a single sample in a study of beta chain features in type 1 diabetes. Libraries were prepared by immunoSEQ multiplex PCR; TCRdb keeps only in-frame clonotypes and omits some of them. Of under 450,000 clones detected, over 11% appear once; the ten largest clones hold about 0.04%. Sequencing used naive CD4+ T cells from blood. These receptors all come from a young man in good health. The CDR3 runs from the conserved cysteine through the conserved F or W. The D gene is left open where the match is weak. Clone size is not always given. Where it is, it says once, few, many or a class for expanded clones.

j_call,cdr3_length,clone_size,v_call,d_call,cdr3_aa,cdr3_nt
TRBJ2-7,14,-,TRBV9,-,CASSPVGTSYEQYF,TGTGCCAGCAGCCCCGTGGGGACCTCCTACGAGCAGTACTTC
TRBJ1-1,13,few,TRBV18,-,CASSPGKDTEAFF,TGTGCCAGCTCACCGGGGAAGGACACTGAAGCTTTCTTT
TRBJ2-1,14,few,TRBV2,-,CASSGLASPRVEFF,TGTGCCAGCAGTGGGTTAGCATCCCCGCGTGTGGAGTTCTTC
TRBJ2-5,13,few,TRBV7-2,-,CASSLRWGETQYF,TGTGCCAGCAGCTTGCGTTGGGGAGAGACCCAGTACTTC
TRBJ2-1,15,few,TRBV19,TRBD1,CASSRGQGANNEQFF,TGTGCCAGTAGTAGGGGACAGGGGGCCAACAATGAGCAGTTCTTC
TRBJ1-5,15,few,TRBV30,-,CAWRAKGLGNQPQHF,TGTGCCTGGAGAGCAAAGGGTTTGGGCAATCAGCCCCAGCATTTT
TRBJ2-2,14,few,TRBV15,-,CATSRAHSSGELFF,TGTGCCACCAGCAGAGCCCATTCATCCGGGGAGCTGTTTTTT
TRBJ2-2,13,-,TRBV6-5,-,CASSRRVPGELFF,TGTGCCAGCAGTCGTAGGGTTCCCGGGGAGCTGTTTTTT
TRBJ2-1,16,few,TRBV18,-,CASSLSVLSSYNEQFF,TGTGCCAGCTCACTCTCGGTACTAAGCTCCTACAATGAGCAGTTCTTC
TRBJ1-4,16,few,TRBV4-2,-,CASSEGFVRDNEKLFF,TGTGCCAGCAGCGAAGGGTTCGTTCGGGATAATGAAAAACTGTTTTTT
TRBJ2-5,11,-,TRBV20-1,-,CSVHLGETQYF,TGCAGTGTACACCTGGGGGAGACCCAGTACTTC
TRBJ2-5,15,-,TRBV19,-,CASRATGTTRETQYF,TGTGCCAGTCGAGCTACCGGGACCACAAGAGAGACCCAGTACTTC
TRBJ2-3,17,few,TRBV29-1,TRBD2,CSGRPRVAGVDTDTQYF,TGCAGCGGTCGTCCGAGGGTAGCGGGGGTAGACACAGATACGCAGTATTTT
TRBJ2-5,13,-,TRBV7-9,TRBD2,CASNGLAGETQYF,TGTGCCAGCAACGGACTAGCGGGGGAGACCCAGTACTTC
TRBJ2-7,14,few,TRBV29-1,-,CSAAPRGRDYEQYF,TGCAGCGCCGCCCCCCGGGGGCGAGACTACGAGCAGTACTTC
TRBJ2-3,15,few,TRBV7-3,-,CASSRDITSTDTQYF,TGTGCCAGCAGCAGAGACATAACTAGCACAGATACGCAGTATTTT
TRBJ1-2,14,-,TRBV7-2,TRBD1,CASSSSRGQGGYTF,TGTGCCAGCAGCTCATCCAGGGGGCAAGGTGGCTACACCTTC
TRBJ2-7,16,few,TRBV18,TRBD2,CASSQLERGPSYEQYF,TGTGCCAGCTCACAACTGGAGCGGGGGCCATCCTACGAGCAGTACTTC
TRBJ1-2,12,few,TRBV5-4,-,CASSLWSYGYTF,TGTGCCAGCAGCTTGTGGAGCTATGGCTACACCTTC
TRBJ1-2,12,-,TRBV29-1,-,CSVSGRSYGYTF,TGCAGCGTTTCTGGGCGTAGCTATGGCTACACCTTC
TRBJ2-5,13,-,TRBV4-1,-,CASSQKSGETQYF,TGCGCCAGCAGCCAAAAATCGGGGGAGACCCAGTACTTC
TRBJ2-1,12,-,TRBV7-9,-,CASSLAGVEQFF,TGTGCCAGCAGCTTAGCGGGGGTTGAGCAGTTCTTC
TRBJ2-3,15,many,TRBV7-2,-,CASRGTSSSTDTQYF,TGTGCCAGCAGGGGAACTAGCTCTAGCACAGATACGCAGTATTTT
TRBJ2-2,14,few,TRBV25-1,-,CASSTYRDTGELFF,TGTGCCAGCAGTACCTACAGGGACACCGGGGAGCTGTTTTTT
TRBJ2-1,16,few,TRBV29-1,TRBD2,CSVGAGGRRRYNEQFF,TGCAGCGTTGGGGCGGGAGGGCGAAGGCGATACAATGAGCAGTTCTTC
TRBJ1-3,16,-,TRBV7-3,TRBD1,CASSLTGQGSGNTIYF,TGTGCCAGCAGCTTAACCGGACAGGGGTCTGGAAACACCATATATTTT